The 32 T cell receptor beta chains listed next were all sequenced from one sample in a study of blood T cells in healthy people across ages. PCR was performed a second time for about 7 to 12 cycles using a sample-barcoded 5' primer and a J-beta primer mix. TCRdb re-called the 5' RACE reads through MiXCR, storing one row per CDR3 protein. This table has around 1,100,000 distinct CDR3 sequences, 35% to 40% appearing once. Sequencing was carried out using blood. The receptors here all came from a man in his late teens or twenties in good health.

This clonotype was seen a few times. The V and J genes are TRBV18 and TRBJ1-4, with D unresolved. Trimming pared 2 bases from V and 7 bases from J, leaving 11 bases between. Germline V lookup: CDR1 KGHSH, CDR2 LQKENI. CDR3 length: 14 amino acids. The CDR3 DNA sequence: TGTGCCAGCTCACCAAGAGAAGTGGGTGAAAAACTGTTTTTT. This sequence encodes CASSPREVGEKLFF. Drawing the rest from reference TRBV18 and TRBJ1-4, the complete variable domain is NAGVMQNPRHLVRRRGQEARLRCSPMKGHSHVYWYRQLPEEGLKFMVYLQKENIIDESGMPKERFSAEFPKEGPSILRIQQVVRGDSAAYFCASSPREVGEKLFFGSGTQLSVL.

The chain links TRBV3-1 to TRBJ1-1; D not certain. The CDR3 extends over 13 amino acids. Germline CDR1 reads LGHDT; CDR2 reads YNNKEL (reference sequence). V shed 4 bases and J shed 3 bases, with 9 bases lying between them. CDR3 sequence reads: CASSPTSYTEAFF. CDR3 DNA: TGTGCCAGCAGCCCGACATCCTACACTGAAGCTTTCTTT.

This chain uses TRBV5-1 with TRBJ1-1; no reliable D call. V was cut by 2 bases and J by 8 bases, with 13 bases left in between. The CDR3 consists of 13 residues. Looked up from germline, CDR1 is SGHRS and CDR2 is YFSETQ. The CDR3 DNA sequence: TGCGCCAGCAGCTTCTCCGGGCCGCCGGAAGCTTTCTTT. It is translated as CASSFSGPPEAFF.

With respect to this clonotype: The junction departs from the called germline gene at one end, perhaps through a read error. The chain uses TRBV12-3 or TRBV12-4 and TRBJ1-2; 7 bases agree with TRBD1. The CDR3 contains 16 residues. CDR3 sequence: CASSRDREESNYGYTF. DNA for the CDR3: TGTGCCAGCAGCCGTGACAGGGAAGAATCTAACTATGGCTACACCTTT.

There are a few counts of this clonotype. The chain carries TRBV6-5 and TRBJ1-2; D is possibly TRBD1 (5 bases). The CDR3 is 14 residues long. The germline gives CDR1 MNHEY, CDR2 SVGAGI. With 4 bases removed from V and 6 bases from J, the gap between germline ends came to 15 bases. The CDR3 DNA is TGTGCCAGCAGTTTCCACGGGACGGGTGATGGCTACACCTTC. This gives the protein CASSFHGTGDGYTF.

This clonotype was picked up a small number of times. The CDR3 here is CASSQIDHRVNTEAFF. CDR3 bases: TGTGCCAGCAGTCAGATCGACCACAGGGTGAACACTGAAGCTTTCTTT. The V gene is TRBV6-5, the J gene TRBJ1-1; tentative D call: TRBD1 (6 bases). Trimming left V 5 bases short and J 0 bases short, with 16 bases between. Germline V gene sequence: CDR1 MNHEY, CDR2 SVGAGI. The CDR3 runs to 16 residues.

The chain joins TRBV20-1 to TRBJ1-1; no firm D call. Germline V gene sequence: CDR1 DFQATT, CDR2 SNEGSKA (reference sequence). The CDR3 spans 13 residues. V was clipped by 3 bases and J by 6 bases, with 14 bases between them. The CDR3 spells CSARGRTNSEAFF. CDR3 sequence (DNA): TGCAGTGCTAGGGGCAGGACTAACTCTGAAGCTTTCTTT.

CDR3: CASSLGGLFSSYNEQFF. For the CDR3, the DNA is TGCGCCAGCAGCTTGGGGGGACTTTTCTCCTCCTACAATGAGCAGTTCTTC. The chain recombines TRBV5-1 with TRBJ2-1, with D maybe TRBD2 (6 bases). The CDR3 runs to 17 residues. V lost 0 bases and J 0 bases, leaving 13 bases between the germline ends. Germline V gives CDR1 SGHRS, CDR2 YFSETQ.

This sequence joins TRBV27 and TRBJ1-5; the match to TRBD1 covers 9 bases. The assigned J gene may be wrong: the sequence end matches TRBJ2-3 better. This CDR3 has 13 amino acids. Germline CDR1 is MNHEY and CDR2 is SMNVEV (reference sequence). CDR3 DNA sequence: TGTGCCAGCAGCCGGACAGGGGCCCGGCCCCAGTATTTT. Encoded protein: CASSRTGARPQYF.

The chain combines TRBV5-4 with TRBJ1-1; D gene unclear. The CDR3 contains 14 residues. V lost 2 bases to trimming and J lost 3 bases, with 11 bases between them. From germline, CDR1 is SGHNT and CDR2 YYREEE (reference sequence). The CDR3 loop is CASSFGVVDTEAFF. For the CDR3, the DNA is TGTGCCAGCAGCTTCGGCGTTGTGGACACTGAAGCTTTCTTT.

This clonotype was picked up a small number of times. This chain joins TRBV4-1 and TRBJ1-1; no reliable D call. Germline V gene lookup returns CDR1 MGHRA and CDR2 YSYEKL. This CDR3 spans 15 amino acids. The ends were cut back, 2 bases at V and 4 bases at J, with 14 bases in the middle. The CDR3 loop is CASSQWVPGGTEAFF. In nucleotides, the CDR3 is TGCGCCAGCAGCCAATGGGTACCTGGTGGCACTGAAGCTTTCTTT.

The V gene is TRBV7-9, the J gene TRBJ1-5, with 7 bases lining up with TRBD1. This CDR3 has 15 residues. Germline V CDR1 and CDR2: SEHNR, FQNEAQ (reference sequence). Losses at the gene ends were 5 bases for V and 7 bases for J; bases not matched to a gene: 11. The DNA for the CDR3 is TGTGCCAGCAGCCCTGACAGGGAAGAATACCAGCCCCAGCATTTT. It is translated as CASSPDREEYQPQHF.

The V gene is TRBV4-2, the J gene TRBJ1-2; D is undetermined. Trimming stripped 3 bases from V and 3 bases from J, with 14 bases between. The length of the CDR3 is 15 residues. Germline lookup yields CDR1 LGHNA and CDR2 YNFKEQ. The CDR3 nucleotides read TGTGCCAGCAGCCACGATGCCAGGACGGACTATGGCTACACCTTC. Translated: CASSHDARTDYGYTF.

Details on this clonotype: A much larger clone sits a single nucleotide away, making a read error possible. The CDR3 bases are TGTGCCAGCAGCGGAGCTCCCCGGGACAATGAGCAGTTCTTC. This codes for CASSGAPRDNEQFF. The gene calls are TRBV9 and TRBJ2-1, with D uncertain. CDR1 is SGDLS, CDR2 YYNGEE, per germline. This CDR3 is 14 amino acids long. Trimming removed 3 bases at V and 5 bases at J, with 12 bases between.

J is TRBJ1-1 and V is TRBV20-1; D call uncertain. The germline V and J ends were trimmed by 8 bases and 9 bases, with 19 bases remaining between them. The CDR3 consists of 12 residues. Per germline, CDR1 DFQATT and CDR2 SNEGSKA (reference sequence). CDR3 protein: CSTHTGGPKAFF. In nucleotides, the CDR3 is TGCAGTACGCATACGGGAGGGCCGAAAGCTTTCTTT.

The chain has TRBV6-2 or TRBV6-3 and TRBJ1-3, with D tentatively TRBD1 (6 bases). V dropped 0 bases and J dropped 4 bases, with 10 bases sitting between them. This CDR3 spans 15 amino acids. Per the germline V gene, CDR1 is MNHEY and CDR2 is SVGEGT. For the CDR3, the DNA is TGTGCCAGCAGTTACTCGGCAGGGGACGGAAACACCATATATTTT. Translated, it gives CASSYSAGDGNTIYF.

CDR3 sequence (DNA): TGTGCCAGCAGCGTTACCGGGACAGGGGGATTCGGCACTGAAGCTTTCTTT. Translating it yields CASSVTGTGGFGTEAFF. The genes are TRBV9 and TRBJ1-1; 11 bases are a match to TRBD1. The CDR3 loop spans 17 amino acids. J was trimmed by 4 bases and V by 2 bases; bases with no gene match: 10. Germline V gene lookup returns CDR1 SGDLS and CDR2 YYNGEE.

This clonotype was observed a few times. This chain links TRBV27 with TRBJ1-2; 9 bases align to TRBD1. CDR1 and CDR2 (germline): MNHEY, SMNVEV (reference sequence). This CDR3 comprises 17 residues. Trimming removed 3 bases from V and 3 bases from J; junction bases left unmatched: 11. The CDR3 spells CASSFLGQGSGDYGYTF. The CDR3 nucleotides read TGTGCCAGCAGTTTTTTAGGACAGGGGAGCGGCGACTATGGCTACACCTTC.

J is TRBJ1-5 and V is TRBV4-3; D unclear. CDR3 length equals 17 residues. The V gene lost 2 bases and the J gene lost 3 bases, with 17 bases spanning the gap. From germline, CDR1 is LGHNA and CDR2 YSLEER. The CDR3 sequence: CASSQFFVRYPNQPQHF. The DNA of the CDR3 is TGCGCCAGCAGCCAATTTTTTGTCCGTTACCCCAATCAGCCCCAGCATTTT.

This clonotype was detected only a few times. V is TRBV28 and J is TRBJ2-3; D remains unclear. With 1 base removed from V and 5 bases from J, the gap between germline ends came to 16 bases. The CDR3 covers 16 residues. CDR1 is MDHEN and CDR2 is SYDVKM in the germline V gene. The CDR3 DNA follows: TGTGCCAGCAGTTTATCCACCCTTGGAAGGCAAGATACGCAGTATTTT. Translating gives CASSLSTLGRQDTQYF.

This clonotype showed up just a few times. The DNA for the CDR3 is TGTGCCAGCAGCCAAGATCGGCCAGTTGCGCGGTTCCAAGAGACCCAGTACTTC. This sequence encodes CASSQDRPVARFQETQYF. The chain links TRBV3-1 to TRBJ2-5; D is unresolved. This CDR3 has 18 residues. V lost 0 bases and J 1 base, leaving 18 bases between the germline ends. Germline CDR1 reads LGHDT; CDR2 reads YNNKEL (reference sequence).

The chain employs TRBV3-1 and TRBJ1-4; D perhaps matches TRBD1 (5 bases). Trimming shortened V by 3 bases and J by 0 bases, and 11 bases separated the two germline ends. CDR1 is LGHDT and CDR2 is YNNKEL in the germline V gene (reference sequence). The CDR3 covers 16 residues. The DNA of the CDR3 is TGTGCCAGCAGCCAGGGGACGGACGCAACTAATGAAAAACTGTTTTTT. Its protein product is CASSQGTDATNEKLFF. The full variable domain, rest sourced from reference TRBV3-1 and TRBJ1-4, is DTAVSQTPKYLVTQMGNDKSIKCEQNLGHDTMYWYKQDSKKFLKIMFSYNNKELIINETVPNRFSPKSPDKAHLNLHINSLELGDSAVYFCASSQGTDATNEKLFFGSGTQLSVL.

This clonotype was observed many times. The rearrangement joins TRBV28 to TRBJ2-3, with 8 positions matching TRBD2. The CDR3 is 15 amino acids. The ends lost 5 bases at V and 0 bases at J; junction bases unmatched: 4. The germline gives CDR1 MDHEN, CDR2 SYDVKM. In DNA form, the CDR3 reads TGTGCCAGCAGTCCCCAGCGGGGGAGCACAGATACGCAGTATTTT. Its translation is CASSPQRGSTDTQYF.

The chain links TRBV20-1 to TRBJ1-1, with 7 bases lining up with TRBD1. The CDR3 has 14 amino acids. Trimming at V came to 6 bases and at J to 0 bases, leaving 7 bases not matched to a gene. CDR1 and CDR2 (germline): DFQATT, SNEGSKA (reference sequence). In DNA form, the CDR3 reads TGCAGTGCATCCAGGGGGAGGCTGAACACTGAAGCTTTCTTT. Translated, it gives CSASRGRLNTEAFF.

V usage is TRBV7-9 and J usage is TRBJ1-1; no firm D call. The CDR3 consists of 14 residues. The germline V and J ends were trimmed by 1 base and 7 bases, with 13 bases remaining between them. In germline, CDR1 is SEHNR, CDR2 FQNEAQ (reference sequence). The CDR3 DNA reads TGTGCCAGCAGCTTAGACGCCCACGAAGGTGAAGCTTTCTTT. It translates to CASSLDAHEGEAFF.

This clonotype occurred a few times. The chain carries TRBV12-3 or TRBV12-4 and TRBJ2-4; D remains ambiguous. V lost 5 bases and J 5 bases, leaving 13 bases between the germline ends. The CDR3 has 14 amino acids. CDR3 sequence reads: CASSPDGYQNIQYF. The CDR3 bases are TGTGCCAGCAGTCCGGACGGCTACCAAAACATTCAGTACTTC.

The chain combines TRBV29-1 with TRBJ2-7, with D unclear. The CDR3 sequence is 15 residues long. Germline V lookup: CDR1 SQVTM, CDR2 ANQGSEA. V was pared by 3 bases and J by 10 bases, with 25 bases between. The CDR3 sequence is CSVELFQGDQEAQYF. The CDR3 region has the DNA TGCAGCGTTGAGCTTTTCCAAGGCGACCAAGAGGCCCAGTACTTC.

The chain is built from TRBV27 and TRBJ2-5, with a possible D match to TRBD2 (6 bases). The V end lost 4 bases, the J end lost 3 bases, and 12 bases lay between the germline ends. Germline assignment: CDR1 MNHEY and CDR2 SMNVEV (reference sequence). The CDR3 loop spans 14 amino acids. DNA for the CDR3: TGTGCCAGCAGTTACGGGACTGCTAAAGAGACCCAGTACTTC. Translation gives CASSYGTAKETQYF.

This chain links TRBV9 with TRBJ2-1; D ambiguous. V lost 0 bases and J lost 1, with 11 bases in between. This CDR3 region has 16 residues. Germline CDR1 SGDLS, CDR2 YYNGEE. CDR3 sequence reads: CASSVVGVRSYNEQFF. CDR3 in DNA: TGTGCCAGCAGCGTAGTTGGTGTGAGGTCCTACAATGAGCAGTTCTTC.

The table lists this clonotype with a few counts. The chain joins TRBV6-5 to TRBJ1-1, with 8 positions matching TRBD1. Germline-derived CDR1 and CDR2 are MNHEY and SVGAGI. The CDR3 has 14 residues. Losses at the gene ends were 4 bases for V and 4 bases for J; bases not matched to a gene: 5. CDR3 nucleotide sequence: TGTGCCAGCAGTTTTAGACAGGGGAGCACTGAAGCTTTCTTT. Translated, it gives CASSFRQGSTEAFF.

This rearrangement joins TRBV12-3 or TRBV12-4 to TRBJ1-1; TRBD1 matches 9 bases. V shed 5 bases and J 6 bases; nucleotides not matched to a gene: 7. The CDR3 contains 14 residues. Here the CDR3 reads CASSARQGDSEAFF. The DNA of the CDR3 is TGTGCCAGCAGTGCAAGACAGGGGGACTCTGAAGCTTTCTTT.

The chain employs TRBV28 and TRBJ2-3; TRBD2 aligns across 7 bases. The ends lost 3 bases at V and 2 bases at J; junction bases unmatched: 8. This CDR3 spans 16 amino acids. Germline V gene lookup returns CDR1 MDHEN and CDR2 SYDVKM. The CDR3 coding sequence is TGTGCCAGCAGTTTGTTCTCTAGCGGAGTCACAGATACGCAGTATTTT. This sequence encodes CASSLFSSGVTDTQYF.